A selection of T cell receptor beta chains follows, all from one sample in a study of CD8 T cell repertoires and HIV-1 epitope variants. These receptors have no identified antigens. Produced via immunoSEQ multiplex PCR; TCRdb's table is partial and in-frame only. The profile shows 4,500 to 6,500 clones, about 71% of them singletons. Sequencing was performed on cultured CD8+ T cells derived from PBMCs. The origin of the receptors is a male donor with HIV. The CDR3 runs from the conserved cysteine through the conserved F or W. The D gene is left open where the match is weak. Clone size, where shown, is once, few, many, or a class for clones that have expanded.

>17|TRBJ2-3|medium-sized|TRBD2|TRBV27
TGTGCCAGCAGTTCTACATCGACTAGCGGAGACACAGATACGCAGTATTTT
CASSSTSTSGDTDTQYF
>13|TRBJ2-7|NA|TRBD1|TRBV28
TGTGCCAGCATAGGGACAGGGGGTTACGAGCAGTACTTC
CASIGTGGYEQYF
>15|TRBJ2-5|NA|TRBD2|TRBV2
TGTGCCAGCAGGGAGAGGCTAGCGGGTCAAGAGACCCAGTACTTC
CASRERLAGQETQYF
>16|TRBJ2-2|NA|NA|TRBV25-1
TGTGCCAGCAGTGAAGTGGGACTGCAGAACACCGGGGAGCTGTTTTTT
CASSEVGLQNTGELFF
>13|TRBJ2-1|few|NA|TRBV27
TGTGCCAGCAGTTTTTCCATTAAGGGTACTCAGTTCTTC
CASSFSIKGTQFF
>13|TRBJ1-1|few|NA|TRBV18
TGTGCCAGCTCACCGGGACGGAACACTGAAGCTTTCTTT
CASSPGRNTEAFF
>16|TRBJ1-4|few|NA|TRBV2
TGTGCCAGCAGTATGGGCTCACAGAGAAGGGATGAAAAACTGTTTTTT
CASSMGSQRRDEKLFF
>16|TRBJ2-1|NA|TRBD2|TRBV27
TGTGCCAGCAGCCCAAGCGGGGGGAGCTCCTACAATGAGCAGTTCTTC
CASSPSGGSSYNEQFF
>14|TRBJ1-1|NA|TRBD1|TRBV6-6
TGTGCCAGCAGAGAGACAGGGATGAACACTGAAGCTTTCTTT
CASRETGMNTEAFF
>15|TRBJ1-1|NA|NA|TRBV28
TGTGCCAGCAGTTTTTTTGGGGCCGGAGTCACTGAAGCTTTCTTT
CASSFFGAGVTEAFF
>11|TRBJ2-1|NA|NA|TRBV5-6
TGTGCCAGCAGCTTGGCCTATGAGCAGTTCTTC
CASSLAYEQFF
>14|TRBJ2-1|NA|TRBD2|TRBV6-5
TGTGCCAGCAGTCTGGCGGGAGGGGACAATGAGCAGTTCTTC
CASSLAGGDNEQFF
>20|TRBJ2-3|NA|TRBD1|TRBV6-1
TGTGCCAGCAGTGCCTTCGACAGGGCCGACCAGGGGCCTTTCACAGGTACGCAGTATTTT
CASSAFDRADQGPFTGTQYF
>12|TRBJ2-7|NA|NA|TRBV30
TGTGCCTGGAGTGTACCCCCCTACGAGCAGTACTTC
CAWSVPPYEQYF
>15|TRBJ1-1|NA|NA|TRBV27
TGTGCCAGCAGTTTATGGGGTGGGGTGAACACTGAAGCTTTCTTT
CASSLWGGVNTEAFF
>12|TRBJ2-2|once|NA|TRBV7-3
TGTGCCAGCAGCTCGACGGGCGGGGAGCTGTTTTTT
CASSSTGGELFF
>14|TRBJ1-6|NA|NA|TRBV5-4
TGTGCCAGCAGCTTGGGGAGGAGGCTAACACCCCTCCACTTT
CASSLGRRLTPLHF
>16|TRBJ1-1|NA|NA|TRBV2
TGTGCCAGCAGTCCCCCCACCCACCAGGGGCTCCCTGAAGCTTTCTTT
CASSPPTHQGLPEAFF
>15|TRBJ2-5|NA|TRBD2|TRBV27
TGTGCCAGCCATCAGACTAGCGGCCTTGGAGAGACCCAGTACTTC
CASHQTSGLGETQYF
>13|TRBJ2-3|NA|NA|TRBV7-2
TGTGCCAGCAGCTTAGACGGGGCCCAGACGCAGTATTTT
CASSLDGAQTQYF
>15|TRBJ2-1|NA|TRBD2|TRBV6-4
TGTGCCAGCAGTGAAACTAGCGGGGACCAGGATGAGCAGTTCTTC
CASSETSGDQDEQFF
>14|TRBJ2-1|NA|TRBD2|TRBV7-6
TGTGCCAGCAGCTTAGCTAGCGGGGGGGGAGAGCAGTTCTTC
CASSLASGGGEQFF
>13|TRBJ2-7|NA|NA|TRBV28
TGTGCCAGCAACGTCCGAGGGGCCTACGAGCAGTACTTC
CASNVRGAYEQYF
>13|TRBJ2-7|NA|NA|TRBV7-9
TGTGCCAGCAGCTTAGCAGGGCAAAACGAGCAGTACTTC
CASSLAGQNEQYF
>15|TRBJ1-5|NA|NA|TRBV9
TGTGCCAGCAGCGTAGATGAAGGGATTAATCAGCCCCAGCATTTT
CASSVDEGINQPQHF
>15|TRBJ2-1|once|TRBD2|TRBV29-1
TGCAGCGTTGAAGGGACTAGCGGGATGATCAATGAGCAGTTCTTC
CSVEGTSGMINEQFF
>15|TRBJ2-1|NA|TRBD2|TRBV29-1
TGCAGCGTTGCAGCGGGAGAACTCACTTACAATGAGCAGTTCTTC
CSVAAGELTYNEQFF
>21|TRBJ2-2|NA|TRBD2|TRBV27
TGTGCCAGCAGATCCACCACCACTAGCGGGGGGGCCTCTGGACTAACCGGGGAGCTGTTTTTT
CASRSTTTSGGASGLTGELFF
>13|TRBJ1-5|few|NA|TRBV6-5
TGTGCCAGCACAGATAACATTAATCAGCCCCAGCATTTT
CASTDNINQPQHF
>12|TRBJ1-1|few|NA|TRBV7-2
TGTGCCAGCAGCTTGGGTAACCCTGAAGCTTTCTTT
CASSLGNPEAFF
>14|TRBJ2-7|NA|NA|TRBV9
TGTGCCAGCAGCGTAGAGGGGGGGACTCTCGAGCAGTACTTC
CASSVEGGTLEQYF
>14|TRBJ2-3|NA|NA|TRBV5-5
TGTGCCAGCAGCCAATCCGGGGCCACAGATACGCAGTATTTT
CASSQSGATDTQYF
>16|TRBJ1-2|NA|TRBD1|TRBV27
TGTGCCAGCAGTTTATTTCCAGGGGGGGACCGGTATGGCTACACCTTC
CASSLFPGGDRYGYTF
>14|TRBJ2-1|NA|NA|TRBV7-9
TGTGCCAGCAGCTTGGGTGTAGGGGCTCGAGAGCAGTTCTTC
CASSLGVGAREQFF
>12|TRBJ1-2|NA|NA|TRBV11-2
TGTGCCAGCAGCCCGACGGGGGAACCCAACACCTTC
CASSPTGEPNTF
>15|TRBJ2-7|NA|NA|TRBV4-2
TGTGCCAGCAGCCAAGAAGGGACGGGGCCCTACGAGCAGTACTTC
CASSQEGTGPYEQYF
>14|TRBJ2-3|NA|TRBD2|TRBV28
TGTGCCAGCAGACGGGACTACGACACAGATACGCAGTATTTT
CASRRDYDTDTQYF
>13|TRBJ1-2|NA|TRBD1|TRBV6-6
TGTGCCAGCACCTTCTGGACAGGTTATGGCTACACCTTC
CASTFWTGYGYTF
>14|TRBJ2-5|NA|TRBD2|TRBV13
TGTGCCAGCAGCCGGGGAGCGGGAGAAGAGACCCAGTACTTC
CASSRGAGEETQYF